Listed here are 17 T cell receptor beta chains from one sample, sequenced in a study of blood T cell repertoires in COVID-19. Clones were sequenced by immunoSEQ multiplex PCR, and TCRdb holds only the in-frame ones, with some missing. The repertoire consists of around 620,000 clones, with 70% to 90% occurring once and the leading ten covering around 0.3%. The sequencing input was peripheral blood. The receptors shown here come from a woman aged 18-30 years with acute or convalescent COVID-19.

The V and J genes are TRBV25-1 and TRBJ1-1; 9 bases line up with TRBD1. Germline V gives CDR1 MGHDK, CDR2 SYGVNS. There are 12 residues in the CDR3. V shed 5 bases and J 8 bases; nucleotides not matched to a gene: 3. Written as DNA, the CDR3 is TGTGCCAGCAGTACAGGACAGGGGGAAGCTTTCTTT. Amino acid sequence: CASSTGQGEAFF.

J is TRBJ1-4 and V is TRBV30; tentatively, D is TRBD1 (5 bases). CDR3 size: 14 residues. The germline gives CDR1 GTSNPN, CDR2 SVGIG (reference sequence). Deletions cut 2 bases from V and 5 bases from J, with 12 bases between. CDR3 region: CAWSNRDWNEKLFF. DNA of the CDR3: TGTGCCTGGAGTAATAGGGACTGGAATGAAAAACTGTTTTTT.

The rearrangement joins TRBV11-2 to TRBJ1-2; no reliable D call. This CDR3 region has 12 residues. Germline lookup yields CDR1 SGHAT and CDR2 FQNNGV. V gave up 3 bases and J gave up 8 bases, with 10 bases separating them. The DNA for the CDR3 is TGTGCCAGCAGCTTGACACAACAGGGCTACACCTTC. As protein: CASSLTQQGYTF.

This chain joins TRBV18 and TRBJ2-7; 10 bases are shared with TRBD1. CDR3 length: 14 residues. The germline V gene encodes CDR1 KGHSH and CDR2 LQKENI. V lost 3 bases and J lost 5; bases outside the gene matches: 4. CDR3: CASSPRDRGDEQYF. The CDR3 region has the DNA TGTGCCAGCTCACCCCGGGACAGGGGTGACGAGCAGTACTTC.

This sequence joins TRBV2 and TRBJ1-5; D call uncertain. The CDR3 contains 15 residues. V lost 3 bases, J lost 7 bases, and 16 bases lay in between. The germline gives CDR1 SNHLY, CDR2 FYNNEI. The CDR3 reads CASSENLASWQPQHF. The CDR3 nucleotides read TGTGCCAGCAGTGAGAATCTGGCTTCGTGGCAGCCCCAGCATTTT.

The J gene is TRBJ1-4, the V gene TRBV3-1 (or the pseudogene TRBV3-2); TRBD1 aligns across 8 bases. This CDR3 contains 13 residues. CDR1 is LGHDT and CDR2 is YNNKEL in the germline V gene (reference sequence). V dropped 7 bases and J dropped 8; count of bases not matched to a gene: 6. The CDR3 spells CASKRQGAEKLFF. CDR3 nucleotides: TGTGCCAGCAAGAGGCAGGGGGCAGAAAAACTGTTTTTT.

V and J are TRBV6-5 and TRBJ2-5, with 10 positions matching TRBD2. CDR3 length: 13 residues. Trimming took 9 bases from V and 3 from J; bases not matched to a gene: 4. CDR1 and CDR2 (germline): MNHEY, SVGAGI. The CDR3 region is CASHLAGEETQYF. DNA for the CDR3: TGTGCCAGTCATCTAGCGGGGGAAGAGACCCAGTACTTC.

The genes are TRBV19 and TRBJ1-5, with D maybe TRBD1 (5 bases). V gave up 6 bases and J gave up 7 bases, with 16 bases separating them. The CDR3 contains 14 residues. Germline CDR1 and CDR2: LNHDA and SQIVND (reference sequence). The CDR3 coding sequence is TGTGCCAGTAGACGCGACGATGGGGGGCAGCCCCAGCATTTT. Encoded protein: CASRRDDGGQPQHF.

CDR3 nucleotide sequence: TGTGCCAGTAGTTTACAATGGAGGAACACTGAAGCTTTCTTT. Encoded protein: CASSLQWRNTEAFF. The gene calls are TRBV19 and TRBJ1-1; no clear D. Trimming shortened V by 5 bases and J by 1 base, and 11 bases separated the two germline ends. The CDR3 length is 14 residues. Germline V CDR1 and CDR2: LNHDA, SQIVND (reference sequence).

V gene TRBV6-5 combines with J gene TRBJ2-1, with 7 positions matching TRBD1. CDR1 is MNHEY, CDR2 SVGAGI, per germline. The CDR3 loop spans 14 amino acids. V lost 11 bases and J lost 1; bases outside the gene matches: 8. The DNA for the CDR3 is TGTGCCTCCCACACAGGGGTATCCTACAATGAGCAGTTCTTC. Protein product: CASHTGVSYNEQFF.

The chain employs TRBV12-3 or TRBV12-4 and TRBJ1-1; D uncertain. V lost 1 base to trimming and J lost 4 bases, with 4 bases between them. This CDR3 has 12 amino acids. The CDR3 loop reads CASSLDGTEAFF. The CDR3 DNA reads as TGTGCCAGCAGTTTAGACGGCACTGAAGCTTTCTTT.

This sequence joins TRBV7-9 and TRBJ1-4; 7 bases agree with TRBD1. CDR3 size: 15 residues. The germline V gene has CDR1 SEHNR and CDR2 FQNEAQ (reference sequence). The J segment lost 8 bases and the V segment lost 5 bases, leaving 11 bases of the junction unmatched. The CDR3 DNA follows: TGTGCCAGCAGCGCGAGACAGGGAGGTGTAGAAAAACTGTTTTTT. Protein product: CASSARQGGVEKLFF.

This chain uses TRBV3-1 (or the pseudogene TRBV3-2) with TRBJ1-2, with D possibly TRBD1 on 6 matching bases. The CDR3 is made up of 15 amino acids. Germline lookup yields CDR1 LGHDT and CDR2 YNNKEL (reference sequence). V was cut by 0 bases and J by 5 bases, with 13 bases left in between. CDR3 residues: CASSQDVGRGYGYTF. CDR3 bases: TGTGCCAGCAGCCAAGATGTAGGGAGGGGGTATGGCTACACCTTC.

The chain couples TRBV24-1 to TRBJ1-4, with TRBD1 as a possible D gene (6 bases). The CDR3 totals 15 residues. Trimming took 3 bases from V and 7 from J, leaving 14 bases between them. Germline values: CDR1 KGHDR, CDR2 SFDVKD. CDR3 residues: CATSDPRTVPEKLFF. In DNA, the CDR3 is TGTGCCACCAGTGATCCCCGGACAGTCCCTGAAAAACTGTTTTTT.

This sequence joins TRBV7-2 and TRBJ2-3; D unresolved. Trimming stripped 1 base from V and 5 bases from J, with 7 bases between. CDR1 is SGHTA, CDR2 FQGNSA, per germline. CDR3 length equals 13 residues. The CDR3 loop reads CASSLVHGDTQYF. In DNA form, the CDR3 reads TGTGCCAGCAGCTTAGTCCACGGAGATACGCAGTATTTT.

This chain joins TRBV19 and TRBJ1-6, with 7 bases identical to TRBD1. The CDR3 totals 16 residues. J lost 3 bases, V lost 5 bases, and 7 bases had no gene match. Germline V CDR1 and CDR2: LNHDA, SQIVND (reference sequence). CDR3 loop: CASSYPGQNYNSPLHF. The CDR3 DNA is TGTGCCAGTAGTTATCCGGGACAGAACTATAATTCACCCCTCCACTTT.

Here the CDR3 reads CAISASYEQYF. DNA for the CDR3: TGTGCCATCAGTGCTTCCTACGAGCAGTACTTC. This chain connects TRBV10-3 to TRBJ2-7; D is ambiguous. The CDR3 covers 11 residues. The V end lost 4 bases, the J end lost 1 base, and 2 bases lay between the germline ends. Germline V lookup: CDR1 ENHRY, CDR2 SYGVKD.